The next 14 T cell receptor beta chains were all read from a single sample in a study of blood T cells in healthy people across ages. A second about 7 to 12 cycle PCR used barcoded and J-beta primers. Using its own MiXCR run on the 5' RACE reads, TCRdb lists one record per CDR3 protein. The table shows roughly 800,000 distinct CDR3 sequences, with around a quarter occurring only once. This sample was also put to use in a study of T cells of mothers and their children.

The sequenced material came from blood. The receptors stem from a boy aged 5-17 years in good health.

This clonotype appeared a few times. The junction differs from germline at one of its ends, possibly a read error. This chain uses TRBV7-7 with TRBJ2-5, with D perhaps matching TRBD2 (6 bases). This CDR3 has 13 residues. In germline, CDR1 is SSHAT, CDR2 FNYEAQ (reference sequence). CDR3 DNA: TGTGCTAGCAGCTGGGGGGAGTCGGAGACCCAGTACTTC. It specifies CASSWGESETQYF.

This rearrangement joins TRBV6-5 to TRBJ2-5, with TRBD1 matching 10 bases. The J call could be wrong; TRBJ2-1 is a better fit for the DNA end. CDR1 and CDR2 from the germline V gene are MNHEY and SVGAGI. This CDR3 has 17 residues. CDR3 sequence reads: CASSLFRRGQGHDEQFF. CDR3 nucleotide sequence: TGTGCCAGCAGTTTATTCCGACGGGGACAGGGGCACGATGAGCAGTTCTTC.

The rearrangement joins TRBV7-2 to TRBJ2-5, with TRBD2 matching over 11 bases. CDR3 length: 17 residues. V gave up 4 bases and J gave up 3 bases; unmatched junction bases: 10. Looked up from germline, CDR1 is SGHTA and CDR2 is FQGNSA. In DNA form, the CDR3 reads TGTGCCAGCAGCTCTTTAGCGGGGGGGCGTTTGAAAGAGACCCAGTACTTC. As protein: CASSSLAGGRLKETQYF.

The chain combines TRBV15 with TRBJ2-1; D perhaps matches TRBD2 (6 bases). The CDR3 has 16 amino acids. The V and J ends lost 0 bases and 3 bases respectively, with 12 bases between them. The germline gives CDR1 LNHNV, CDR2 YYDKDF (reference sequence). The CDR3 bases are TGTGCCACCAGCAGAGATGTAACGGGAGACTACAATGAGCAGTTCTTC. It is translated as CATSRDVTGDYNEQFF.

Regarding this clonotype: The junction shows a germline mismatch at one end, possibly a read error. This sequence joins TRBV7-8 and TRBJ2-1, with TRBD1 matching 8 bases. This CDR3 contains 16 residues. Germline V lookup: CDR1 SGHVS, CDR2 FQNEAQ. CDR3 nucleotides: TGTGCCAACAGCTCACGGGGGACAGGAGATCGCAATGAGCAGTTCTTC. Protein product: CANSSRGTGDRNEQFF.

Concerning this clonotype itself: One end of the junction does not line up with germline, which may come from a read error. As DNA, the CDR3 is TGTGCCGCCAGCAGAGATCCCACAATCAACGAGCAGTACTTC. Translating it yields CAASRDPTINEQYF. This chain links TRBV15 with TRBJ2-5; D remains ambiguous. The J call may be faulty, since TRBJ2-7 better matches the DNA end. This CDR3 is built from 14 residues. Germline V gene lookup returns CDR1 LNHNV and CDR2 YYDKDF (reference sequence).

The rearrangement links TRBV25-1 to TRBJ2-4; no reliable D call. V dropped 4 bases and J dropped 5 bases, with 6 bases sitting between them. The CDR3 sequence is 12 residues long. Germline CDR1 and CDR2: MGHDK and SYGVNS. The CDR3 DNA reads TGTGCCAGCAGTGCCTTTGAAAACATTCAGTACTTC. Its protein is CASSAFENIQYF.

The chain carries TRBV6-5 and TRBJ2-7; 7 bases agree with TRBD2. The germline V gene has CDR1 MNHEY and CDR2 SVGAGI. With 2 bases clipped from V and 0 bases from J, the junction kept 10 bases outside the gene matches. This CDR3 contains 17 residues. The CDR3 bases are TGTGCCAGCAGTTACGGGCTAGCGGATAGGAGCTCCTACGAGCAGTACTTC. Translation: CASSYGLADRSSYEQYF.

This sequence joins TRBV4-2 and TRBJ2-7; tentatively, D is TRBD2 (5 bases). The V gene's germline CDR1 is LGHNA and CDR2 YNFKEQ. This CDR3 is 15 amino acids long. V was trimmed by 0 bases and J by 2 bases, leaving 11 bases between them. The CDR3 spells CASSQDQAAPYEQYF. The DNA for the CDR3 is TGTGCCAGCAGCCAAGATCAAGCGGCGCCCTACGAGCAGTACTTC.

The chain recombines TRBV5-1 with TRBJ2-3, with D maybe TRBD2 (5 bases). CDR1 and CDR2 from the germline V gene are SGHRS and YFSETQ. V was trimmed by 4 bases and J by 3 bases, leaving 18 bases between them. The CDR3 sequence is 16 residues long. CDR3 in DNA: TGCGCCAGCAGCCTGTTGGACTTCCCGAGAACAGATACGCAGTATTTT. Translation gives CASSLLDFPRTDTQYF.

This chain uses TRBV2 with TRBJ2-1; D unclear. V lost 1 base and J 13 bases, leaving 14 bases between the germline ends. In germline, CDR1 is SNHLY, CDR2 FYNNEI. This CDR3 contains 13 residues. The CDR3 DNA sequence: TGTGCCAGCAGTGAAGAGGCCACGTCCGCCCAGTTCTTC. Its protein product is CASSEEATSAQFF.

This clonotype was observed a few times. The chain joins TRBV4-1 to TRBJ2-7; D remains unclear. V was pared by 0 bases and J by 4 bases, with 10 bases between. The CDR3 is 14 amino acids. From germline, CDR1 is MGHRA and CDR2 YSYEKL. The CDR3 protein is CASSQEQAGYEQYF. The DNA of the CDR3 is TGCGCCAGCAGCCAAGAGCAGGCTGGGTACGAGCAGTACTTC.

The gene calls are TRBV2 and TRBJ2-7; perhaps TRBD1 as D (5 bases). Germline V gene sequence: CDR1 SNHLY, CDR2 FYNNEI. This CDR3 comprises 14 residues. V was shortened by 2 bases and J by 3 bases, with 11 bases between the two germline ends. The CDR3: CASSERGIRYEQYF. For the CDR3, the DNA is TGTGCCAGCAGTGAAAGGGGTATACGCTACGAGCAGTACTTC.

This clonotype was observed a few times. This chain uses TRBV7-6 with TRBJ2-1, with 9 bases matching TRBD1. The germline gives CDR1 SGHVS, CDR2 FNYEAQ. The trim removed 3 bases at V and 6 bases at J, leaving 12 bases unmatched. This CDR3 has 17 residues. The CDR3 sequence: CASSFIGQGQRGNEQFF. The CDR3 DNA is TGTGCCAGCAGCTTTATAGGACAGGGGCAGCGAGGCAATGAGCAGTTCTTC. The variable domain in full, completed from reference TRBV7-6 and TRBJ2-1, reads GAGVSQSPRYKVTKRGQDVALRCDPISGHVSLYWYRQALGQGPEFLTYFNYEAQQDKSGLPNDRFSAERPEGSISTLTIQRTEQRDSAMYRCASSFIGQGQRGNEQFFGPGTRLTVL.